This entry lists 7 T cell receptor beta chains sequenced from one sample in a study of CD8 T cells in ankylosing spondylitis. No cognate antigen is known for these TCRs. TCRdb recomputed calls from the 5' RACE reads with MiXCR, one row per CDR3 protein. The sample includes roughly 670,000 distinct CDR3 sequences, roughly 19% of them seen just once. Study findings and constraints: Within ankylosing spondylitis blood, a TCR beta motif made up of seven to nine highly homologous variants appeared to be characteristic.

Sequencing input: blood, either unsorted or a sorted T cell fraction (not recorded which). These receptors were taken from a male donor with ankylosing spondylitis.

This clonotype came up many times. The CDR3 sequence: CASRPGQGSYEQYF. The DNA of the CDR3 is TGTGCCAGCAGACCGGGACAGGGTTCTTACGAGCAGTACTTC. The genes are TRBV25-1 and TRBJ2-7, with TRBD1 matching over 9 bases. V lost 6 bases, J lost 4 bases, and 7 bases stayed unmatched. The CDR3 consists of 14 residues. CDR1 is MGHDK, CDR2 SYGVNS, per germline.

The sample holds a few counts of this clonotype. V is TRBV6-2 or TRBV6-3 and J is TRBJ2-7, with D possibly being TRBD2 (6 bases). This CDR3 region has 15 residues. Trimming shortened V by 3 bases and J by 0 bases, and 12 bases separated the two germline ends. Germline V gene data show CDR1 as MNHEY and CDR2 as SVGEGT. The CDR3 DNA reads TGTGCCAGCAGTTATGGGCTAGCGTACTCCTACGAGCAGTACTTC. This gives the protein CASSYGLAYSYEQYF.

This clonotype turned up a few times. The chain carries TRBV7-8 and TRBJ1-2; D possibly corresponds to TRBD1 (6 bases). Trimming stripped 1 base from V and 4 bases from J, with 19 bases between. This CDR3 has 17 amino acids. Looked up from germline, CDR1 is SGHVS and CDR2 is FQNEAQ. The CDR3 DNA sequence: TGTGCCAGCAGCTTAGAACCGCGGGCAGGGGAAGCCTATGGCTACACCTTC. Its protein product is CASSLEPRAGEAYGYTF.

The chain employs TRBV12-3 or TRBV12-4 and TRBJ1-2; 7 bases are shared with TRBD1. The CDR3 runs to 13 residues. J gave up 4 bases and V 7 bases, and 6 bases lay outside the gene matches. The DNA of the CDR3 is TGTGCCAGCACATTACAGGGGCGCTATGGCTACACCTTC. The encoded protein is CASTLQGRYGYTF.

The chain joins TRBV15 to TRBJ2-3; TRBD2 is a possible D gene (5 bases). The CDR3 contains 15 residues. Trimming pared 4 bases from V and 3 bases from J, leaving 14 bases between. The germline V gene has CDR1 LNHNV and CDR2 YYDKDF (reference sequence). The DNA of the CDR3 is TGTGCCACCAGCACCGGGGAGCGTTGGACAGATACGCAGTATTTT. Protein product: CATSTGERWTDTQYF.

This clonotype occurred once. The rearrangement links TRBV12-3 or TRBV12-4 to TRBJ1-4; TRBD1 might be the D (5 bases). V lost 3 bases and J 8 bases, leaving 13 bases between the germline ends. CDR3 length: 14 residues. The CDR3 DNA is TGTGCCAGCAGTTTTGGGGCAGACGCCGAAAAACTGTTTTTT. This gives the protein CASSFGADAEKLFF.

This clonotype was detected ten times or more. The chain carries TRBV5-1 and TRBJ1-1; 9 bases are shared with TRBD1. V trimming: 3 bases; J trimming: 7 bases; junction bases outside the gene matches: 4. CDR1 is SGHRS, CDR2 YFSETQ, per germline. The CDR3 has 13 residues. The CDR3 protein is CASSWTGEGEAFF. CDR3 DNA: TGCGCCAGCAGCTGGACAGGGGAGGGTGAAGCTTTCTTT.